What follows are 22 T cell receptor beta chains derived from one specimen sequenced in a study of beta chain features in type 1 diabetes (dated 2018 in TCRdb). The library was obtained by the immunoSEQ multiplex PCR assay. All of the isolated RNA was reverse transcribed with the High Capacity cDNA Reverse Transcription Kit, so expressed TCRB transcripts were sequenced. The immuneACCESS repertoire file appears here via TCRdb, limited to in-frame rearrangements. These files lack a portion of the clones; in checked studies, under half of the deficit traces to unresolved V genes, and the cause of the others is not known. This sample gives tens of thousands of clones in total; roughly 30% of them show up just once. The ten largest clones take up about 0.5% of the sample. The material sequenced was stem cell memory CD4+ T cells from blood. The cell subset or site label here, explained by the study, means: stem cell-like memory CD4+ T cells. Every receptor here comes from a woman aged 18-35 years in good health.

This chain connects TRBV5-1 to TRBJ1-1; possible D gene TRBD1, 6 bases. From germline, CDR1 is SGHRS and CDR2 YFSETQ. V was trimmed by 6 bases and J by 3 bases, leaving 12 bases between them. CDR3 length equals 13 residues. In DNA, the CDR3 is TGCGCCAGCACACAGGGTGCGGACACTGAAGCTTTCTTT. This encodes CASTQGADTEAFF.

This clone came up a few times. The chain couples TRBV5-1 to TRBJ2-7; 9 bases match TRBD2. Germline assignment: CDR1 SGHRS and CDR2 YFSETQ. The CDR3 extends over 16 amino acids. The ends lost 8 bases at V and 2 bases at J; junction bases unmatched: 14. CDR3 in DNA: TGCGCCAGTAGAAGGTGGAGTAGCGGGAGAACCTACGAGCAGTACTTC. It yields the protein CASRRWSSGRTYEQYF.

This chain connects TRBV6-6 to TRBJ1-2, with D maybe TRBD1 (6 bases). The CDR3 totals 13 residues. CDR1 and CDR2 from the germline V gene are MNHNY and SVGAGI (reference sequence). V was clipped by 10 bases and J by 9 bases, with 21 bases between them. The CDR3 loop reads CATGMGAQASYTF. The CDR3 nucleotides read TGTGCCACTGGAATGGGGGCGCAAGCCAGCTACACCTTC.

The chain combines TRBV30 with TRBJ1-1; no clear D. The germline CDR1 and CDR2 sequences are GTSNPN and SVGIG (reference sequence). The CDR3 covers 15 residues. Trimming took 4 bases from V and 1 from J, leaving 16 bases between them. Here the CDR3 DNA reads TGTGCCTGGACCCCCAAAAGCGGTGCGAACACTGAAGCTTTCTTT. Residues: CAWTPKSGANTEAFF.

This clone was seen a few times. The V call is TRBV6-5, the J call TRBJ1-1, with D possibly TRBD1 on 5 matching bases. In germline, CDR1 is MNHEY, CDR2 SVGAGI. Trimming cost V 6 bases and J 8 bases, with 19 bases left between them. The CDR3 spans 14 residues. CDR3 sequence (DNA): TGTGCCAGCAGACCTCCCCAGTGGGGGGGAGAAGCTTTCTTT. As protein: CASRPPQWGGEAFF.

The rearrangement uses TRBV19 and TRBJ2-1, with 7 bases aligning to TRBD1. From germline, CDR1 is LNHDA and CDR2 SQIVND (reference sequence). V trimming: 5 bases; J trimming: 7 bases; junction bases outside the gene matches: 5. CDR3 size: 13 residues. The CDR3 reads CASSGDSWNEQFF. The CDR3 DNA reads TGTGCCAGTAGTGGGGACAGTTGGAATGAGCAGTTCTTC.

This clone was seen a few times. This sequence joins TRBV4-3 and TRBJ2-7; D possibly corresponds to TRBD1 (5 bases). V was clipped by 1 base and J by 4 bases, with 11 bases between them. This CDR3 is built from 14 residues. The germline V gene encodes CDR1 LGHNA and CDR2 YSLEER. CDR3: CASSQGPGQYEQYF. CDR3 coding DNA: TGCGCCAGCAGCCAAGGCCCAGGGCAATACGAGCAGTACTTC.

This sequence joins TRBV28 and TRBJ1-2, with D perhaps matching TRBD1 (5 bases). V dropped 8 bases and J dropped 8 bases, with 21 bases sitting between them. This CDR3 is 14 amino acids long. Per germline, CDR1 MDHEN and CDR2 SYDVKM. CDR3 in DNA: TGTGCCAGCGGAGGGGTCTCCAATACAGGAGGCTACACCTTC. It translates to CASGGVSNTGGYTF.

This clone appeared a few times. V and J are TRBV30 and TRBJ1-1, with D possibly being TRBD1 (5 bases). Per germline, CDR1 GTSNPN and CDR2 SVGIG (reference sequence). The CDR3 consists of 12 residues. V dropped 3 bases and J dropped 7 bases, with 12 bases sitting between them. CDR3 sequence: CAWSPEGVEAFF. The DNA for the CDR3 is TGTGCCTGGAGCCCGGAAGGGGTTGAAGCTTTCTTT.

The chain joins TRBV6-1 to TRBJ2-7; 9 positions agree with TRBD1. The junction had 3 bases not matched to a gene; V was cut back by 2 bases and J by 7 bases. This CDR3 spans 13 amino acids. CDR1 and CDR2 (germline): MNHNS, SASEGT. Here the CDR3 DNA reads TGTGCCAGCAGTGAATACAGGGGGCGGGAGCAGTACTTC. This sequence encodes CASSEYRGREQYF.

CDR3 loop: CASSEAGTGNHYGYTF. The CDR3 DNA reads TGTGCCAGCAGTGAAGCAGGGACAGGGAACCACTATGGCTACACCTTC. The chain is built from TRBV6-1 and TRBJ1-2, with 9 bases that match TRBD1. CDR3 length: 16 amino acids. From germline, CDR1 is MNHNS and CDR2 SASEGT. Unmatched junction bases numbered 5, after V lost 0 bases and J lost 3 bases.

This chain uses TRBV5-1 with TRBJ2-2, with 8 positions matching TRBD1. Germline trimming cut 2 bases from V and 0 bases from J; bases unmatched to any gene: 3. CDR1 and CDR2 from the germline V gene are SGHRS and YFSETQ. This CDR3 spans 16 amino acids. This CDR3 is CASSFRTGTNTGELFF. CDR3 in DNA: TGCGCCAGCAGCTTTCGGACAGGGACGAACACCGGGGAGCTGTTTTTT.

The rearrangement links TRBV5-6 to TRBJ2-7; D may be TRBD1 (6 bases). Per germline, CDR1 SGHDT and CDR2 YYEEEE. V was clipped by 0 bases and J by 4 bases, with 14 bases between them. There are 15 residues in the CDR3. The CDR3 nucleotides are TGTGCCAGCAGCTTGGAACAGGGTGCGTTGTACGAGCAGTACTTC. Its protein is CASSLEQGALYEQYF.

This clone was picked up a small number of times. The chain combines TRBV7-2 with TRBJ2-5; the match to TRBD2 covers 10 bases. Germline CDR1 is SGHTA and CDR2 is FQGNSA. This CDR3 contains 15 residues. V lost 5 bases, J lost 4 bases, and 7 bases stayed unmatched. In DNA form, the CDR3 reads TGTGCCAGCAGCGTCCTAGCGGGAGCCCGAGAGACCCAGTACTTC. This sequence encodes CASSVLAGARETQYF.

This chain connects TRBV5-1 to TRBJ2-6; the D is unclear. V lost 2 bases and J 1 base, leaving 7 bases between the germline ends. This CDR3 has 15 amino acids. CDR1 and CDR2 from the germline V gene are SGHRS and YFSETQ. The CDR3 is CASSFQISGANVLTF. The CDR3 nucleotides are TGCGCCAGCAGCTTCCAGATATCTGGGGCCAACGTCCTGACTTTC.

The J gene is TRBJ1-2, the V gene TRBV5-6, with 11 nucleotides matching TRBD1. The germline CDR1 and CDR2 sequences are SGHDT and YYEEEE. With 3 bases clipped from V and 3 bases from J, the junction kept 4 bases outside the gene matches. This CDR3 is 15 amino acids long. The CDR3 sequence is CASSYRDRGDYGYTF. Written as DNA, the CDR3 is TGTGCCAGCAGCTACCGGGACAGGGGGGACTATGGCTACACCTTC.

The J gene is TRBJ2-5, the V gene TRBV5-4; D might be TRBD1 (7 bases). Trimming stripped 0 bases from V and 6 bases from J, with 18 bases between. CDR1 and CDR2 (germline): SGHNT, YYREEE (reference sequence). The length of the CDR3 is 16 residues. The CDR3 nucleotides are TGTGCCAGCAGCTTGGAAGTTGCACAGGGGAGGCAGACCCAGTACTTC. It translates to CASSLEVAQGRQTQYF.

The gene calls are TRBV10-2 and TRBJ1-1; D is unclear. The germline CDR1 and CDR2 sequences are WSHSY and SAAADI. This CDR3 has 13 residues. Trimming pared 6 bases from V and 5 bases from J, leaving 13 bases between. The CDR3 spells CASSGLRWTEAFF. CDR3 DNA sequence: TGCGCCAGCAGCGGCTTGAGGTGGACTGAAGCTTTCTTT.

V is TRBV7-1 and J is TRBJ1-5; unclear D gene. TRBV7-1 falls under the ORF class, with uncertain function. The CDR3 consists of 16 residues. V lost 2 bases, J lost 0 bases, and 11 bases lay in between. CDR3 in DNA: TGTGCCAGCAGCTCATTAAGCGGTTCTAGCAATCAGCCCCAGCATTTT. This encodes CASSSLSGSSNQPQHF.

In this sample, this clone turned up once. The chain has TRBV2 and TRBJ2-5; tentative D call: TRBD1 (6 bases). V was pared by 9 bases and J by 1 base, with 12 bases between. The CDR3 totals 13 residues. CDR1 is SNHLY, CDR2 FYNNEI, per germline. CDR3 in amino acids: CASRQDTQETQYF. In DNA, the CDR3 is TGTGCCAGTAGACAGGACACCCAAGAGACCCAGTACTTC.

This chain joins TRBV5-1 and TRBJ2-7; 9 bases line up with TRBD1. The J segment lost 2 bases and the V segment lost 4 bases, leaving 4 bases of the junction unmatched. Germline CDR1 is SGHRS and CDR2 is YFSETQ. CDR3 size: 14 residues. CDR3 sequence: CASSQGQGTYEQYF. CDR3 coding DNA: TGCGCCAGCAGCCAGGGACAGGGAACCTACGAGCAGTACTTC.

This clone was observed a few times. The chain combines TRBV6-6 with TRBJ1-2; the D is unclear. This CDR3 is 14 amino acids long. Trimming left V 6 bases short and J 6 bases short, with 17 bases between. Germline CDR1 and CDR2: MNHNY and SVGAGI (reference sequence). This CDR3 is CASSSLPGRDGYTF. Written as DNA, the CDR3 is TGTGCCAGCAGCAGCCTTCCCGGGAGGGATGGCTACACCTTC.